The 16 T cell receptor beta chains reported below all come from one sample, sequenced in a study of blood T cell repertoires in COVID-19. Measured with immunoSEQ multiplex PCR; TCRdb has only the in-frame clones, and not every one. Of 200,000 to 250,000 clones detected, about 90% appear once; the ten largest clones hold roughly 2.5%. The sequenced sample was peripheral blood. The receptors here all came from a woman aged 55-75 years with acute or convalescent COVID-19.

The chain combines TRBV5-1 with TRBJ1-2, with 9 positions matching TRBD1. The germline V gene has CDR1 SGHRS and CDR2 YFSETQ. The CDR3 consists of 15 residues. J was trimmed by 7 bases and V by 4 bases; bases with no gene match: 11. The CDR3 protein is CASSPGQGTGFGYTF. The CDR3 nucleotides read TGCGCCAGCAGCCCAGGACAGGGGACTGGCTTTGGCTACACCTTC. Together with reference TRBV5-1 and TRBJ1-2, the CDR3 gives the full variable domain: KAGVTQTPRYLIKTRGQQVTLSCSPISGHRSVSWYQQTPGQGLQFLFEYFSETQRNKGNFPGRFSGRQFSNSRSEMNVSTLELGDSALYLCASSPGQGTGFGYTFGSGTRLTVV.

This clone was recorded a few times. The chain is built from TRBV6-5 and TRBJ1-2; possibly TRBD1 for D (6 bases). Trimming took off 6 bases at V and 6 bases at J, with 11 bases between the two ends. The CDR3 runs to 12 residues. CDR1 MNHEY and CDR2 SVGAGI come from the germline V gene. The CDR3 region is CASSPRTDGYTF. DNA for the CDR3: TGTGCCAGCAGCCCACGGACAGATGGCTACACCTTC.

This chain links TRBV19 with TRBJ1-2; 9 bases match TRBD1. This CDR3 contains 17 residues. The junction had 11 bases not matched to a gene; V was cut back by 6 bases and J by 0 bases. The germline CDR1 and CDR2 sequences are LNHDA and SQIVND (reference sequence). The CDR3 loop is CASRGLDRGEANYGYTF. CDR3 DNA sequence: TGTGCCAGTAGGGGGCTGGACAGGGGTGAGGCTAACTATGGCTACACCTTC.

The J gene is TRBJ2-1, the V gene TRBV10-1, with D unresolved. Trimming removed 6 bases from V and 1 base from J, with 7 bases in between. This CDR3 contains 13 residues. Germline values: CDR1 WNHNN, CDR2 SYGVQD (reference sequence). CDR3: CASSQLSYNEQFF. The CDR3 DNA sequence: TGCGCCAGCAGCCAGTTATCCTACAATGAGCAGTTCTTC.

The chain is built from TRBV27 and TRBJ2-7; 10 nucleotides align to TRBD2. Trimming removed 5 bases from V and 2 bases from J; junction bases left unmatched: 6. Germline CDR1 and CDR2: MNHEY and SMNVEV (reference sequence). This CDR3 has 15 residues. DNA for the CDR3: TGTGCCAGCAGTCCCCAACTAGCGGGGCCCTACGAGCAGTACTTC. Translated: CASSPQLAGPYEQYF.

The chain joins TRBV7-8 to TRBJ2-3, with a weak D call TRBD2 (5 bases). V was pared by 6 bases and J by 1 base, with 14 bases between. Germline V gives CDR1 SGHVS, CDR2 FQNEAQ. CDR3 length: 15 residues. In DNA, the CDR3 is TGTGCCAGCAGAAGACCCTGGCGGGGCACAGATACGCAGTATTTT. It yields the protein CASRRPWRGTDTQYF.

V is TRBV28 and J is TRBJ1-1, with 7 bases that match TRBD1. V lost 5 bases to trimming and J lost 3 bases; unmatched junction nucleotides: 6. The CDR3 consists of 14 residues. The V gene's germline CDR1 is MDHEN and CDR2 SYDVKM. The chain's CDR3 is CASSQQGRYTEAFF. CDR3 sequence (DNA): TGTGCCAGCAGTCAACAGGGGCGTTACACTGAAGCTTTCTTT.

The chain has TRBV5-1 and TRBJ1-3, with TRBD1 as a possible D gene (5 bases). Germline V CDR1 and CDR2: SGHRS, YFSETQ. The CDR3 is 17 residues long. V shed 0 bases and J shed 3 bases, with 16 bases lying between them. The CDR3 loop reads CASSLVVGQGGGNTIYF. The CDR3 DNA reads as TGCGCCAGCAGCTTGGTAGTCGGGCAGGGAGGTGGAAACACCATATATTTT.

The rearrangement links TRBV3-1 (or the pseudogene TRBV3-2) to TRBJ2-7; 10 nucleotides match TRBD1. The length of the CDR3 is 15 residues. After removal of 2 bases from V and 7 bases from J, the junction contained 8 bases not matched to a gene. Germline assignment: CDR1 LGHDT and CDR2 YNNKEL (reference sequence). The CDR3 nucleotides are TGTGCCAGCAGCCAAACCGGGACAGGGGCGAGGGAGCAGTACTTC. Its protein product is CASSQTGTGAREQYF.

This chain joins TRBV2 and TRBJ2-3; no clear D gene. Trimming stripped 4 bases from V and 5 bases from J, with 4 bases between. This CDR3 has 11 residues. Germline V lookup: CDR1 SNHLY, CDR2 FYNNEI. The CDR3, as DNA: TGTGCCAGCAGTGCGGTAGATACGCAGTATTTT. This gives the protein CASSAVDTQYF.

The genes are TRBV9 and TRBJ1-2; D gene unclear. This CDR3 has 16 residues. The V end lost 0 bases, the J end lost 1 base, and 13 bases lay between the germline ends. From germline, CDR1 is SGDLS and CDR2 YYNGEE. Here the CDR3 reads CASSVGEVISNYGYTF. Here the CDR3 DNA reads TGTGCCAGCAGCGTAGGTGAGGTTATCAGTAACTATGGCTACACCTTC.

This clone occurred once. CDR3: CASSLFPAGAAQHF. Here the CDR3 DNA reads TGTGCCAGCAGCTTATTTCCAGCGGGGGCCGCCCAGCATTTT. This chain links TRBV11-2 with TRBJ1-5, with D possibly matching TRBD1 (6 bases). The V end lost 2 bases, the J end lost 11 bases, and 16 bases lay between the germline ends. CDR1 is SGHAT, CDR2 FQNNGV, per germline. The CDR3 totals 14 residues.

This clone was counted between two and nine times. J is TRBJ2-3 and V is TRBV3-1 (or the pseudogene TRBV3-2); 9 bases line up with TRBD2. The CDR3 spans 18 residues. The J segment lost 4 bases and the V segment lost 5 bases, leaving 16 bases of the junction unmatched. The germline CDR1 and CDR2 sequences are LGHDT and YNNKEL (reference sequence). In DNA, the CDR3 is TGTGCCAGCAGCAAGGGGTCTAGCGGGATCCCGATTGCAGATACGCAGTATTTT. Translated, it gives CASSKGSSGIPIADTQYF.

The chain has TRBV11-2 and TRBJ1-5, with a weak D call TRBD1 (6 bases). CDR1 is SGHAT and CDR2 is FQNNGV in the germline V gene. CDR3 length: 14 residues. V was shortened by 4 bases and J by 9 bases, with 16 bases between the two germline ends. The CDR3 DNA follows: TGTGCCAGCAGCTCGACAGGTTTGCCCGGGCCCCAGCATTTT. It specifies CASSSTGLPGPQHF.

The rearrangement joins TRBV27 to TRBJ2-3; 11 nucleotides match TRBD2. The CDR3 consists of 20 residues. Germline loops: CDR1 MNHEY, CDR2 SMNVEV (reference sequence). Germline trimming cut 1 base from V and 2 bases from J; bases unmatched to any gene: 14. Here the CDR3 reads CASSLYKGRLAGSNTDTQYF. Here the CDR3 DNA reads TGTGCCAGCAGTTTATATAAGGGGCGACTAGCGGGGTCCAACACAGATACGCAGTATTTT.

The chain employs TRBV6-4 and TRBJ1-1; maybe TRBD1 (5 bases). This CDR3 has 13 amino acids. Germline V gene sequence: CDR1 MRHNA, CDR2 SNTAGT. V gave up 6 bases and J gave up 2 bases, with 10 bases separating them. CDR3 DNA: TGTGCCAGCAGAAAGGGGCAAAACACTGAAGCTTTCTTT. The encoded protein is CASRKGQNTEAFF.